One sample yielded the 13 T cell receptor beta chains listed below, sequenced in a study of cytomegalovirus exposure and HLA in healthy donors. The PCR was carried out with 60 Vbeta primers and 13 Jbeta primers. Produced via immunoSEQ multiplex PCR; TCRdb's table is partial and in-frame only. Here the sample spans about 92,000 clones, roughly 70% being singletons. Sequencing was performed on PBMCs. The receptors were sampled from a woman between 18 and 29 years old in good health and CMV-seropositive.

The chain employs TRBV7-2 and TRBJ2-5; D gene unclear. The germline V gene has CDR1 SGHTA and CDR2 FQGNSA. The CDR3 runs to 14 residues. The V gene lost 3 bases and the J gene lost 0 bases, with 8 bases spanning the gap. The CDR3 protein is CASSFALNQETQYF. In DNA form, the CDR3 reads TGTGCCAGCAGCTTTGCACTTAACCAAGAGACCCAGTACTTC.

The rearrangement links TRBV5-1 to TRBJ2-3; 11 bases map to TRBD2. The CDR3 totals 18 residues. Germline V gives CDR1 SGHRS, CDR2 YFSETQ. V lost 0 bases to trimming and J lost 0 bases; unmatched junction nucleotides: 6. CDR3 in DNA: TGCGCCAGCAGCTTGGTAGGGACTAGCGGTTCTAGCACAGATACGCAGTATTTT. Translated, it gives CASSLVGTSGSSTDTQYF.

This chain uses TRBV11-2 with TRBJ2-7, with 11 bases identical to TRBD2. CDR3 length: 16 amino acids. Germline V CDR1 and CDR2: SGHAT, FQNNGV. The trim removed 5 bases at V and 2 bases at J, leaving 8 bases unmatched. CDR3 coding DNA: TGTGCCAGCAGCCAAACGGCTAGCGGGGGGACCTACGAGCAGTACTTC. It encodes CASSQTASGGTYEQYF.

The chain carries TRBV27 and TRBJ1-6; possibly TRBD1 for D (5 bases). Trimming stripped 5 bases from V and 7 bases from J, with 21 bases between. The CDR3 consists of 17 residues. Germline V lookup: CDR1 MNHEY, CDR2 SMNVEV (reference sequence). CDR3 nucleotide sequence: TGTGCCAGCAGTCTTTTCCCCCCGGGGGGTCGAAATTCACCCCTCCACTTT. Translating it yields CASSLFPPGGRNSPLHF.

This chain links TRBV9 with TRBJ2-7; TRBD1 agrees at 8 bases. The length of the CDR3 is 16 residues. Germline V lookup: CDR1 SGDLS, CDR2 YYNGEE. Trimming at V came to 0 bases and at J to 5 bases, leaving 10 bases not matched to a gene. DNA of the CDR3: TGTGCCAGCAGCGTAGCTTTAGCAGGGGGCTGGGACGAGCAGTACTTC. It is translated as CASSVALAGGWDEQYF.

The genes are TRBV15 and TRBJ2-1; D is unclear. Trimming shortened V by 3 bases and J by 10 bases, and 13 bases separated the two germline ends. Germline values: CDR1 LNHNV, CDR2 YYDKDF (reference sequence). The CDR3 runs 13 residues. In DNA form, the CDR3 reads TGTGCCACCAGCAGGGGCACCCAGACGGAGCAGTTCTTC. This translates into CATSRGTQTEQFF.

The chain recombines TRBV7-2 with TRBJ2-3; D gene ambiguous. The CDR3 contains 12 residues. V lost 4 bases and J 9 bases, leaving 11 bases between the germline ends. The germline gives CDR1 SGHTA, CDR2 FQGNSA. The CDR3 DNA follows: TGTGCCAGCAGCTCCCCGCTCCGGACGCAGTATTTT. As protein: CASSSPLRTQYF.

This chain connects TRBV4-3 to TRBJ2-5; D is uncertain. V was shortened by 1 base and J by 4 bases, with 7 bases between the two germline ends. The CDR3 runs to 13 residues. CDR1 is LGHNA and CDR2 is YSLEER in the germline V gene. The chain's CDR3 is CASSQVAGETQYF. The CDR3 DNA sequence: TGCGCCAGCAGCCAAGTGGCAGGAGAGACCCAGTACTTC.

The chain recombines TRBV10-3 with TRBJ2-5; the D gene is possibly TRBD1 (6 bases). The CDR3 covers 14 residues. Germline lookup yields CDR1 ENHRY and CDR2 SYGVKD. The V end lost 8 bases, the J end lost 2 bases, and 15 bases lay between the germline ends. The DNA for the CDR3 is TGTGCCATCGGCCTAGGACAGCCACAAGAGACCCAGTACTTC. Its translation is CAIGLGQPQETQYF.

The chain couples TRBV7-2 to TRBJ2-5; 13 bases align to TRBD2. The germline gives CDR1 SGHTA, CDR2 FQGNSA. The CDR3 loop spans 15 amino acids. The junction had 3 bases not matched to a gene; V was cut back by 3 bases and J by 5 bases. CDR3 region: CASSFGLAGEETQYF. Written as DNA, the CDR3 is TGTGCCAGCAGCTTCGGACTAGCGGGGGAGGAGACCCAGTACTTC.

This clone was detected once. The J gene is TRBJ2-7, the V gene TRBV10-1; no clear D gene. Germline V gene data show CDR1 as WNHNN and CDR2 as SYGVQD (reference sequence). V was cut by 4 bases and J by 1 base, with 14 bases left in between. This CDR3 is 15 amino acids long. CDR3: CASSVSAELSYEQYF. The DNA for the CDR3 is TGCGCCAGCAGTGTTTCGGCAGAACTATCCTACGAGCAGTACTTC.

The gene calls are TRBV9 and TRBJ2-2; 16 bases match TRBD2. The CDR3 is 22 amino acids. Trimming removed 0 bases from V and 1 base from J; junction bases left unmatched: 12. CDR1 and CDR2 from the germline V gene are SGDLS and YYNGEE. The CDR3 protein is CASSVATPGLAGGFGNTGELFF. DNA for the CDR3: TGTGCCAGCAGCGTAGCTACCCCGGGACTAGCGGGGGGGTTTGGGAACACCGGGGAGCTGTTTTTT.

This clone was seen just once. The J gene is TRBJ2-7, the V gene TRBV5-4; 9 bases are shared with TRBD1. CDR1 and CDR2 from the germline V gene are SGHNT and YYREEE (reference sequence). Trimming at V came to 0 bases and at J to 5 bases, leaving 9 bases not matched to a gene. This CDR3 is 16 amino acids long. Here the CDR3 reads CASSLEAWTGDHEQYF. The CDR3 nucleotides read TGTGCCAGCAGCTTGGAGGCTTGGACAGGGGACCACGAGCAGTACTTC.